Listed below are T cell receptor beta chains from one sample, sequenced in a study of identical twins. TCRdb itself ran the 5' RACE reads through MiXCR, one entry per CDR3 protein. In the table there are roughly 480,000 distinct CDR3 sequences, 24% of which are singletons. These data were also reused for a study on T cells expressing NK-cell markers.

Sequenced sample: CD4+ T cells sorted from blood. These receptors all come from a woman under 30 in good health. The CDR3 runs from the conserved cysteine through the conserved F or W. Each record gives: J gene, D gene, V gene, clone size, CDR3 DNA, CDR3 protein. The D gene is left open where the match is weak. Some rows have no size entry. The others give once, few or many, or a class for an expanded clone.

TRBJ2-2 . TRBV12-3/TRBV12-4 . TGTGCCAGCAGTTTGACCGGCGGGGACGTATCGAACACCGGGGAGCTGTTTTTT CASSLTGGDVSNTGELFF
TRBJ2-4 . TRBV7-2 few TGTGCCAGCAGCTTAGGGGCAAGCTTGGCCAAAAACATTCAGTACTTC CASSLGASLAKNIQYF
TRBJ1-6 . TRBV20-1 few TGCAGTGCTACCGGGACCCCAGGCTCGGCCCTCCACTTT CSATGTPGSALHF
TRBJ2-2 . TRBV20-1 few TGCAGTGCGGAAACGGGACTCGCCACCGGGGAGCTGTTTTTT CSAETGLATGELFF
TRBJ2-3 TRBD2 TRBV20-1 few TGCAGTGCTAGAAGGAGCGGGAACACAGATACGCAGTATTTT CSARRSGNTDTQYF
TRBJ2-7 . TRBV5-6 . TGTGCCAGCAGCTTGGCCATGGAGAACGAGCAGTACTTC CASSLAMENEQYF
TRBJ1-1 TRBD1 TRBV5-6 . TGTGCCAGCAGCTTTAAGGGGGCGGAGATCGCTGAAGCTTTCTTT CASSFKGAEIAEAFF
TRBJ2-1 . TRBV3-1 few TGTGCCAGCAGGGTGGCTAGTTCGGATGAGCAGTTCTTC CASRVASSDEQFF
TRBJ1-1 . TRBV6-5 few TGTGCCAGCAGTTACCGCGGATCATACGGGGCTTTCTTT CASSYRGSYGAFF
TRBJ1-1 . TRBV5-5 . TGTGCCAGCAGCCCGATGTCCCGAATGAACACTGAAGCTTTCTTT CASSPMSRMNTEAFF
TRBJ2-7 . TRBV29-1 few TGCAGCGCCTCCGAGTCTTCCCAAGGGCAGTACTTC CSASESSQGQYF
TRBJ2-3 . TRBV12-3/TRBV12-4 few TGTGCCAGCAGTTTAGCGAAACTAGCAACTGGGGGAGATACGCAGTATTTT CASSLAKLATGGDTQYF
TRBJ1-2 . TRBV5-8 few TGTGCCAGCAGCCTGAAAGGGGGGCATGGCTACACCTTC CASSLKGGHGYTF
TRBJ1-2 . TRBV7-9 . TGTGCCAGCAGCTTAGCGGCGGTTAACTATGGCTACACCTTC CASSLAAVNYGYTF
TRBJ1-2 . TRBV12-3/TRBV12-4 few TGTGCCAGCACTGTCGATGGGCTCCATGGCTACACCTTC CASTVDGLHGYTF
TRBJ2-5 TRBD2 TRBV27 . TGTGCCAGCAGGACTAGCGGGAAAGAGACCCAGTACTTC CASRTSGKETQYF
TRBJ2-3 . TRBV7-2 many TGTGCCAGCAGCCCCCAATCAGATACGCAGTATTTT CASSPQSDTQYF
TRBJ2-1 . TRBV7-9 . TGTGCCAGCAGCCCCCGGGGAGCGCCACTCTCCTACAATGAGCAGTTCTTC CASSPRGAPLSYNEQFF
TRBJ2-6 . TRBV12-3/TRBV12-4 . TGTGCCAGCAGGCCTACACAGGGCCGGGGGGCCAACGTCCTGACTTTC CASRPTQGRGANVLTF
TRBJ2-3 . TRBV5-1 few TGCGCCAGCAGCACGGGATTAACCACCAGCACAGATACGCAGTATTTT CASSTGLTTSTDTQYF
TRBJ2-3 . TRBV28 . TGTGCCAGCAGTTCCCCCACCGGGCTAGGAACCGTTTCAGATACGCAGTATTTT CASSSPTGLGTVSDTQYF
TRBJ2-5 . TRBV7-2 many TGTGCCAGCAGCCGTTTTCCAGGCCAAGAGACCCAGTACTTC CASSRFPGQETQYF
TRBJ1-2 . TRBV15 . TGTGCCACCAGCAAGATTAACTATGGCTACACCTTC CATSKINYGYTF